These 32 T cell receptor beta chains were sequenced from one sample in a study of HIV-infected patients and healthy controls. Whole blood was used without fractionation, so all unsorted peripheral T cells were included. Reverse transcription used around 480 ng RNA and constant-region primers for alpha and beta. Separate chain-specific third strand synthesis with multiplexing indices produced the alpha and beta libraries. A single record per CDR3 protein comes from TCRdb applying MiXCR to the 5' RACE reads. This sample carries about 18,000 distinct CDR3 sequences, about 8.2% of them seen once, and the ten largest clones take 6.5%. Material: blood. The receptors shown here come from an adult in good health.

The chain couples TRBV12-3 or TRBV12-4 to TRBJ2-5; perhaps TRBD1 as D (5 bases). This CDR3 region has 14 residues. V lost 0 bases and J lost 3, with 8 bases in between. CDR3 protein: CASSLALREETQYF. The CDR3 DNA reads TGTGCCAGCAGTTTAGCCCTCAGGGAAGAGACCCAGTACTTC.

This clonotype showed up just a few times. The chain links TRBV5-1 to TRBJ2-1, with D tentatively TRBD2 (6 bases). With 0 bases removed from V and 6 bases from J, the gap between germline ends came to 13 bases. CDR3 length equals 15 residues. The V gene's germline CDR1 is SGHRS and CDR2 YFSETQ. The CDR3 DNA is TGCGCCAGCAGCTTGGCCGGCGGGACCGGCAATGAGCAGTTCTTC. This gives the protein CASSLAGGTGNEQFF. The whole variable domain, filled in from reference TRBV5-1 and TRBJ2-1, reads KAGVTQTPRYLIKTRGQQVTLSCSPISGHRSVSWYQQTPGQGLQFLFEYFSETQRNKGNFPGRFSGRQFSNSRSEMNVSTLELGDSALYLCASSLAGGTGNEQFFGPGTRLTVL.

There are many counts of this clonotype. The rearrangement uses TRBV5-1 and TRBJ1-2; D is possibly TRBD1 (6 bases). The CDR3 runs 14 residues. Deletions cut 2 bases from V and 6 bases from J, with 14 bases between. Germline V gives CDR1 SGHRS, CDR2 YFSETQ. The CDR3 DNA sequence: TGCGCCAGCAGCTTCGGAGGGGGAAGCGATGGCTACACCTTC. As protein: CASSFGGGSDGYTF.

Within the sample, this clonotype is large. The chain combines TRBV10-2 with TRBJ2-7; 11 nucleotides agree with TRBD2. Germline CDR1 is WSHSY and CDR2 is SAAADI. V lost 5 bases, J lost 7 bases, and 10 bases stayed unmatched. The CDR3 is 15 residues long. The CDR3 nucleotides are TGCGCCAGCAGTCAAACTAGCGGGAGAATTCAAGAGCAGTACTTC. Its translation is CASSQTSGRIQEQYF.

By its share, this clonotype is medium-sized. The chain carries TRBV7-2 and TRBJ2-1, with a weak D call TRBD2 (6 bases). Germline V lookup: CDR1 SGHTA, CDR2 FQGNSA. The CDR3 is 14 residues long. Trimming left V 5 bases short and J 2 bases short, with 10 bases between. CDR3 amino acids: CASSPSATYNEQFF. The CDR3 region has the DNA TGTGCCAGCAGCCCTAGCGCAACCTACAATGAGCAGTTCTTC.

There are many counts of this clonotype. The CDR3 nucleotides are TGTGCCAGCAGCCTTGCGGGCCACGGGAATGAGCAGTTCTTC. Translating it yields CASSLAGHGNEQFF. The chain employs TRBV3-1 and TRBJ2-1, with D possibly matching TRBD2 (5 bases). The germline CDR1 and CDR2 sequences are LGHDT and YNNKEL (reference sequence). Trimming shortened V by 4 bases and J by 7 bases, and 14 bases separated the two germline ends. The CDR3 spans 14 residues.

The table lists this clonotype with many counts. The chain recombines TRBV3-1 with TRBJ2-2; D gene ambiguous. Trimming cost V 0 bases and J 2 bases, with 10 bases left between them. Per germline, CDR1 LGHDT and CDR2 YNNKEL (reference sequence). This CDR3 contains 16 residues. The CDR3 reads CASSQDMTVNTGELFF. The CDR3, as DNA: TGTGCCAGCAGCCAAGACATGACGGTTAACACCGGGGAGCTGTTTTTT.

Only a few counts were recorded for this clonotype. The rearrangement joins TRBV11-3 to TRBJ2-1; D uncertain. The germline V and J ends were trimmed by 1 base and 0 bases, with 7 bases remaining between them. The CDR3 contains 15 residues. Germline values: CDR1 SGHNT, CDR2 YENEEA. This chain's CDR3 is CASSLAPSSYNEQFF. In DNA form, the CDR3 reads TGTGCCAGCAGCTTAGCACCGAGCTCCTACAATGAGCAGTTCTTC. Looking up the rest from reference TRBV11-3 and TRBJ2-1 gives the full variable domain: EAGVVQSPRYKIIEKKQPVAFWCNPISGHNTLYWYLQNLGQGPELLIRYENEEAVDDSQLPKDRFSAERLKGVDSTLKIQPAELGDSAVYLCASSLAPSSYNEQFFGPGTRLTVL.

This clonotype has ten or more counts. The chain carries TRBV11-1 and TRBJ2-1; TRBD2 is a possible D gene (6 bases). Deletions cut 2 bases from V and 0 bases from J, with 8 bases between. CDR3 size: 15 residues. Germline CDR1 and CDR2: SGHAT and FQDESV (reference sequence). The CDR3 DNA reads as TGTGCCAGCAGCTTATGGCGGGACTCCTACAATGAGCAGTTCTTC. This sequence encodes CASSLWRDSYNEQFF.

This clonotype was seen repeatedly, ten times or more. The chain combines TRBV9 with TRBJ2-1; 7 bases are a match to TRBD1. The CDR3 has 14 amino acids. The trim removed 1 base at V and 7 bases at J, leaving 5 bases unmatched. Germline V gives CDR1 SGDLS, CDR2 YYNGEE. The CDR3 bases are TGTGCCAGCAGCGTAAGGACAGGATGGAATGAGCAGTTCTTC. This encodes CASSVRTGWNEQFF.

In its sample, this clonotype was seen a few times. The V call is TRBV19, the J call TRBJ2-1; maybe TRBD1 (6 bases). The germline V and J ends were trimmed by 4 bases and 7 bases, with 20 bases remaining between them. CDR1 is LNHDA and CDR2 is SQIVND in the germline V gene (reference sequence). The CDR3 loop spans 16 amino acids. The CDR3 loop reads CASSTRGGRGSNEQFF. The CDR3 DNA sequence: TGTGCCAGTAGTACCCGGGGTGGCAGGGGAAGTAATGAGCAGTTCTTC.

This clonotype was picked up many times. The rearrangement links TRBV7-3 to TRBJ2-3; the D is unclear. In germline, CDR1 is SGHTA, CDR2 FQGTGA. Trimming shortened V by 5 bases and J by 0 bases, and 6 bases separated the two germline ends. The CDR3 is 13 residues long. The DNA for the CDR3 is TGTGCCAGCAGCCGCGCTAGCACAGATACGCAGTATTTT. Its translation: CASSRASTDTQYF. The full variable domain, with the rest looked up from reference TRBV7-3 and TRBJ2-3, is GAGVSQTPSNKVTEKGKYVELRCDPISGHTALYWYRQSLGQGPEFLIYFQGTGAADDSGLPNDRFFAVRPEGSVSTLKIQRTERGDSAVYLCASSRASTDTQYFGPGTRLTVL.

This clonotype was found a few times. The chain carries TRBV6-1 and TRBJ1-5; 10 nucleotides line up with TRBD1. J was trimmed by 6 bases and V by 3 bases; bases with no gene match: 5. The CDR3 contains 15 residues. Germline V lookup: CDR1 MNHNS, CDR2 SASEGT. The CDR3 loop reads CASSEGTGVGQPQHF. The CDR3 DNA is TGTGCCAGCAGTGAGGGGACAGGGGTCGGTCAGCCCCAGCATTTT.

This clonotype was seen ten or more times. The chain combines TRBV27 with TRBJ1-4; 7 nucleotides agree with TRBD1. V was pared by 2 bases and J by 4 bases, with 16 bases of the junction left unmatched. CDR1 is MNHEY and CDR2 is SMNVEV in the germline V gene (reference sequence). This CDR3 region has 19 residues. DNA of the CDR3: TGTGCCAGCAGTTTAGACGCCGGGACAGCGCTTTATCATAATGAAAAACTGTTTTTT. This gives the protein CASSLDAGTALYHNEKLFF.

This clonotype was recorded at least ten times. J is TRBJ2-2 and V is TRBV6-6; weak D call: TRBD2 (7 bases). There are 17 residues in the CDR3. Per germline, CDR1 MNHNY and CDR2 SVGAGI (reference sequence). V lost 8 bases, J lost 4 bases, and 23 bases lay in between. The CDR3 loop is CASGGGGGSRATGELFF. The CDR3, as DNA: TGTGCCAGCGGTGGCGGGGGCGGGTCTAGAGCCACCGGGGAGCTGTTTTTT.

This clonotype was seen repeatedly, ten times or more. The chain joins TRBV2 to TRBJ2-1; D uncertain. Trimming took off 6 bases at V and 10 bases at J, with 10 bases between the two ends. The CDR3 covers 11 residues. Germline V CDR1 and CDR2: SNHLY, FYNNEI. Here the CDR3 DNA reads TGTGCCAGCAGGCCTGAGCTCGAGCAGTTCTTC. As protein: CASRPELEQFF.

This clonotype was counted many times. V and J are TRBV10-3 and TRBJ2-1, with D maybe TRBD2 (6 bases). The CDR3 is 17 residues long. Per germline, CDR1 ENHRY and CDR2 SYGVKD. Trimming took off 6 bases at V and 7 bases at J, with 25 bases between the two ends. The CDR3 is CAISYREGTGVGNEQFF. The CDR3 coding sequence is TGTGCCATCAGCTACCGGGAAGGAACGGGGGTCGGGAATGAGCAGTTCTTC.

Of note for this clonotype: A much bigger clone sits one base away, suggesting this may be a read error. The chain joins TRBV27 to TRBJ2-7, with 10 bases aligning to TRBD2. Per the germline V gene, CDR1 is MNHEY and CDR2 is SMNVEV (reference sequence). The CDR3 has 15 residues. The CDR3 DNA is TGTACCAGCAGTTTACGGCTAGCGGGAGCCTACGAGCAGTACTTC. This translates into CTSSLRLAGAYEQYF.

This clonotype was recorded many times. This sequence joins TRBV11-2 and TRBJ2-1; 11 nucleotides line up with TRBD2. The V segment lost 6 bases and the J segment 10 bases; nucleotides outside the gene matches: 8. The germline gives CDR1 SGHAT, CDR2 FQNNGV. There are 14 residues in the CDR3. The CDR3 here is CASRSLAGVTEQFF. Here the CDR3 DNA reads TGTGCCAGCAGATCACTAGCGGGAGTGACGGAGCAGTTCTTC.

This clonotype has at least ten counts. CDR3 nucleotides: TGTGCCAGTCTAACCCCCACTGAAGCTTTCTTT. It translates to CASLTPTEAFF. V and J are TRBV28 and TRBJ1-1; D unclear. This CDR3 is 11 amino acids long. Trimming stripped 9 bases from V and 4 bases from J, with 9 bases between. From germline, CDR1 is MDHEN and CDR2 SYDVKM.

This clonotype was observed many times. The V call is TRBV28, the J call TRBJ2-6, with TRBD1 matching over 8 bases. Germline loops: CDR1 MDHEN, CDR2 SYDVKM. V was clipped by 6 bases and J by 1 base; unmatched bases: 2. The CDR3 runs to 15 residues. CDR3 amino acids: CASRTGGSGANVLTF. The CDR3 DNA sequence: TGTGCCAGCAGAACAGGGGGTTCTGGGGCCAACGTCCTGACTTTC.

This clonotype was observed many times. The chain recombines TRBV5-6 with TRBJ2-1, with 10 bases that match TRBD2. This CDR3 contains 18 residues. The germline gives CDR1 SGHDT, CDR2 YYEEEE. After removal of 1 base from V and 1 base from J, the junction contained 8 bases not matched to a gene. The CDR3 region has the DNA TGTGCCAGCAGCTTGACACGACTAGCGGGCCTATCCTACAATGAGCAGTTCTTC. Amino acid sequence: CASSLTRLAGLSYNEQFF.

This clonotype was seen at least ten times. J is TRBJ2-2 and V is TRBV4-1; 8 positions match TRBD2. In germline, CDR1 is MGHRA, CDR2 YSYEKL. J gave up 4 bases and V 2 bases, and 6 bases lay outside the gene matches. The length of the CDR3 is 16 residues. This CDR3 reads CASSQLSGRSTGELFF. In nucleotides, the CDR3 is TGCGCCAGCAGCCAATTGAGCGGGAGAAGCACCGGGGAGCTGTTTTTT.

This clonotype came up many times. CDR3 sequence: CASRLSSGNTQYF. As DNA, the CDR3 is TGTGCCAGCAGGCTTTCTAGCGGCAATACGCAGTATTTT. The rearrangement joins TRBV6-5 to TRBJ2-3, with 7 bases that match TRBD2. Germline V gene data show CDR1 as MNHEY and CDR2 as SVGAGI. The V segment lost 6 bases and the J segment 7 bases; nucleotides outside the gene matches: 7. The CDR3 has 13 amino acids.

This clonotype was detected ten times or more. This sequence joins TRBV28 and TRBJ1-5; tentative D call: TRBD1 (6 bases). Germline V gene sequence: CDR1 MDHEN, CDR2 SYDVKM. The ends were cut back, 5 bases at V and 4 bases at J, with 12 bases in the middle. The CDR3 length is 14 residues. CDR3 region: CASSPWGANQPQHF. The CDR3 nucleotides are TGTGCCAGCAGTCCTTGGGGGGCAAATCAGCCCCAGCATTTT.

In its sample, this clonotype was seen many times. The J gene is TRBJ2-6, the V gene TRBV3-1, with no clear D. CDR3 length: 15 amino acids. V was trimmed by 5 bases and J by 4 bases, leaving 12 bases between them. Germline V gene sequence: CDR1 LGHDT, CDR2 YNNKEL (reference sequence). CDR3 loop: CASSRRSAGANVLTF. CDR3 nucleotide sequence: TGTGCCAGCAGCAGGCGGAGTGCCGGGGCCAACGTCCTGACTTTC.

This clonotype showed up many times. The chain uses TRBV7-8 and TRBJ2-5, with D uncertain. The CDR3 sequence is 16 residues long. The V gene's germline CDR1 is SGHVS and CDR2 FQNEAQ. Trimming removed 6 bases at V and 1 base at J, with 18 bases between. CDR3 in amino acids: CASRRSRVWGQETQYF. CDR3 sequence (DNA): TGTGCCAGCAGACGGAGTAGGGTTTGGGGCCAAGAGACCCAGTACTTC.

This clonotype was recorded at least ten times. CDR3 sequence (DNA): TGTGCCAGCAGCTTAGAGGGCATCGAAGAGACCCAGTACTTC. Amino acids: CASSLEGIEETQYF. The chain couples TRBV7-9 to TRBJ2-5; D unclear. Germline loops: CDR1 SEHNR, CDR2 FQNEAQ (reference sequence). This CDR3 is 14 amino acids long. Trimming pared 1 base from V and 3 bases from J, leaving 9 bases between.

The V gene is TRBV7-6, the J gene TRBJ2-7, with D perhaps TRBD1 or TRBD2 (5 bases each). This CDR3 region has 14 residues. V dropped 5 bases and J dropped 0 bases, with 11 bases sitting between them. Per the germline V gene, CDR1 is SGHVS and CDR2 is FNYEAQ. CDR3 in amino acids: CASSPGTNSYEQYF. CDR3 sequence (DNA): TGTGCCAGCAGCCCCGGGACGAACTCCTACGAGCAGTACTTC. The variable domain in full, completed from reference TRBV7-6 and TRBJ2-7, reads GAGVSQSPRYKVTKRGQDVALRCDPISGHVSLYWYRQALGQGPEFLTYFNYEAQQDKSGLPNDRFSAERPEGSISTLTIQRTEQRDSAMYRCASSPGTNSYEQYFGPGTRLTVT.

This clonotype was seen ten or more times. The V gene is TRBV20-1, the J gene TRBJ2-3; D is uncertain. This CDR3 is built from 14 residues. The germline V gene has CDR1 DFQATT and CDR2 SNEGSKA (reference sequence). Trimming took 5 bases from V and 1 from J, leaving 13 bases between them. CDR3 region: CSACQTSGTDTQYF. The CDR3, as DNA: TGCAGTGCTTGCCAGACATCTGGCACAGATACGCAGTATTTT.

This clonotype appeared many times. The chain couples TRBV5-4 to TRBJ2-1; unclear D gene. CDR1 SGHNT and CDR2 YYREEE come from the germline V gene (reference sequence). V was clipped by 1 base and J by 0 bases, with 8 bases between them. The CDR3 covers 15 residues. CDR3 region: CASSLLGSSYNEQFF. The CDR3 DNA sequence: TGTGCCAGCAGCTTGTTAGGTAGCTCCTACAATGAGCAGTTCTTC.

Points on this clonotype: Possible read error: a much larger clone is one base away. A read error is likely, as this CDR3 ends without the conserved phenylalanine or tryptophan. V and J are TRBV27 and TRBJ2-1; D may be TRBD2 (5 bases). Trimming stripped 7 bases from V and 1 base from J, with 14 bases between. CDR1 is MNHEY, CDR2 SMNVEV, per germline (reference sequence). The CDR3 is 15 amino acids. The CDR3 loop reads CASNRLARSYNEQFL. In DNA form, the CDR3 reads TGTGCCAGCAACCGATTAGCGAGGTCCTACAATGAGCAGTTCCTC.